This T cell receptor (beta chain) was recovered during a study of human T cells and chemical hapten exposure. The J segment lost 6 bases and the V segment lost 5 bases, leaving 9 bases of the junction unmatched. Per germline, CDR1 SQVTM and CDR2 ANQGSEA. The CDR3 has 14 amino acids. This sample's time point: patch test 1, 2 weeks after DPC sensitization. Treatment meaning: therapeutic diphenylcyclopropenone sensitization with weekly scalp DPC. One entry per CDR3 protein, called by TCRdb with MiXCR from the RACE reads. The sample lists around 120,000 distinct CDR3 sequences; about 11% were seen once. The sample consisted of whole blood, taken in connection with sensitization to the hapten diphenylcyclopropenone (DPC). This rearrangement joins TRBV29-1 to TRBJ2-2, with 7 bases matching TRBD1. This clonotype was obtained from a middle-aged woman with alopecia areata. Some clones in this sample may be carry-over from other donors' samples. The DNA for the CDR3 is TGCAGCGTTTCGAAAGGGGGCGCGCCCGGGGAGCTGTTTTTT. Amino acid sequence: CSVSKGGAPGELFF.